The 17 T cell receptor beta chains below come from one sample, sequenced in a study of cytomegalovirus exposure and HLA in healthy donors. Use of 60 Vbeta and 13 Jbeta primers characterized the PCR. Only in-frame clones appear in the TCRdb table, and some are missing; sequencing was by immunoSEQ multiplex PCR. The sample carries over 95,000 clones, 60% to 80% recorded once. Sequencing was done on a sample of PBMCs. The receptors here all came from a human donor in good health.

The rearrangement uses TRBV2 and TRBJ2-7; no definite D call. The CDR3 consists of 11 residues. Per the germline V gene, CDR1 is SNHLY and CDR2 is FYNNEI. Trimming shortened V by 6 bases and J by 3 bases, and 6 bases separated the two germline ends. The CDR3 here is CASSSSYEQYF. The CDR3 DNA reads as TGTGCCAGCAGCTCCAGCTACGAGCAGTACTTC.

The J gene is TRBJ2-7, the V gene TRBV5-5, with 7 bases that match TRBD1. The germline gives CDR1 SGHKS, CDR2 YYEKEE (reference sequence). CDR3 length: 14 residues. Losses at the gene ends were 1 base for V and 1 base for J; bases not matched to a gene: 2. The CDR3 DNA sequence: TGTGCCAGCAGCTTGACAGGGGCGTCCTACGAGCAGTACTTC. As protein: CASSLTGASYEQYF.

V and J are TRBV2 and TRBJ2-2; 9 positions agree with TRBD2. V lost 6 bases to trimming and J lost 4 bases; unmatched junction nucleotides: 6. This CDR3 has 15 amino acids. Germline loops: CDR1 SNHLY, CDR2 FYNNEI. CDR3 loop: CASSGTSSGTGELFF. The CDR3 DNA reads TGTGCCAGCAGCGGGACTAGCTCTGGCACCGGGGAGCTGTTTTTT.

The rearrangement uses TRBV6-5 and TRBJ1-2; no clear D gene. The ends were cut back, 5 bases at V and 0 bases at J, with 10 bases in the middle. The CDR3 runs to 14 residues. CDR1 MNHEY and CDR2 SVGAGI come from the germline V gene. The CDR3 sequence is CASSPPGANYGYTF. The CDR3 DNA follows: TGTGCCAGCAGTCCCCCAGGTGCTAACTATGGCTACACCTTC.

The table lists this clone with a few counts. The chain couples TRBV19 to TRBJ2-5; D gene ambiguous. With 3 bases removed from V and 5 bases from J, the gap between germline ends came to 16 bases. The CDR3 sequence is 15 residues long. The germline CDR1 and CDR2 sequences are LNHDA and SQIVND (reference sequence). CDR3 DNA sequence: TGTGCCAGTAGTATCGGCCAGGCGCTTGTTGAGACCCAGTACTTC. Translated: CASSIGQALVETQYF.

The chain has TRBV28 and TRBJ2-7, with 8 bases matching TRBD2. V lost 6 bases to trimming and J lost 0 bases; unmatched junction nucleotides: 10. The CDR3 runs to 16 residues. CDR1 and CDR2 (germline): MDHEN, SYDVKM. CDR3 in DNA: TGTGCCAGCAGCAGCGGGAGCAGCCCTAGCTCCTACGAGCAGTACTTC. Amino acids: CASSSGSSPSSYEQYF.

The chain has TRBV28 and TRBJ2-1; 15 positions match TRBD2. The CDR3 extends over 15 amino acids. From germline, CDR1 is MDHEN and CDR2 SYDVKM. Trimming took 5 bases from V and 7 from J; bases not matched to a gene: 3. CDR3: CASSRTSGRGNEQFF. CDR3 sequence (DNA): TGTGCCAGCAGTAGGACTAGCGGGAGGGGTAATGAGCAGTTCTTC.

Written as DNA, the CDR3 is TGTGCCAGCTCACCACCAGGATGGACAGGGAAAAACCAGCCCCAGCATTTT. Translated: CASSPPGWTGKNQPQHF. The chain is built from TRBV18 and TRBJ1-5; 8 nucleotides line up with TRBD1. CDR3 length equals 17 residues. CDR1 and CDR2 from the germline V gene are KGHSH and LQKENI. Losses at the gene ends were 0 bases for V and 7 bases for J; bases not matched to a gene: 11.

This clone was observed a single time. V is TRBV5-1 and J is TRBJ2-3, with no clear D. The CDR3 contains 15 residues. The germline V gene encodes CDR1 SGHRS and CDR2 YFSETQ. V was pared by 0 bases and J by 2 bases, with 10 bases between. CDR3 coding DNA: TGCGCCAGCAGCTTGGCGTCCTTCTCCACAGATACGCAGTATTTT. It yields the protein CASSLASFSTDTQYF.

The chain is built from TRBV6-6 and TRBJ1-2; weak D call: TRBD1 (5 bases). CDR1 MNHNY and CDR2 SVGAGI come from the germline V gene (reference sequence). CDR3 size: 13 residues. V lost 6 bases and J 1 base, leaving 9 bases between the germline ends. The CDR3 sequence: CASSGGSNYGYTF. CDR3 nucleotides: TGTGCCAGCAGCGGGGGTAGTAACTATGGCTACACCTTC.

This clone was detected only a few times. The chain recombines TRBV19 with TRBJ1-1; D perhaps matches TRBD1 (6 bases). Germline CDR1 reads LNHDA; CDR2 reads SQIVND (reference sequence). CDR3 length: 15 amino acids. Trimming took 1 base from V and 1 from J, leaving 10 bases between them. The CDR3 DNA reads as TGTGCCAGTAGTATAGGGGGGCTGCAGAACACTGAAGCTTTCTTT. Residues: CASSIGGLQNTEAFF.

The CDR3 nucleotides are TGTGCCAGCAGTTTATTGGGGACTAGCGGGAGGTTTGAGCAGTTCTTC. Its translation is CASSLLGTSGRFEQFF. The chain couples TRBV28 to TRBJ2-1; 15 bases are a match to TRBD2. Trimming cost V 1 base and J 9 bases; bases outside gene matches: 4. CDR1 and CDR2 (germline): MDHEN, SYDVKM. This CDR3 spans 16 amino acids.

The gene calls are TRBV7-2 and TRBJ1-6, with a possible D match to TRBD1 (6 bases). In germline, CDR1 is SGHTA, CDR2 FQGNSA. V was shortened by 5 bases and J by 7 bases, with 18 bases between the two germline ends. This CDR3 contains 16 residues. The CDR3 nucleotides are TGTGCCAGCAGCCCGCAGACAGGCTTGTCCAATTCACCCCTCCACTTT. It encodes CASSPQTGLSNSPLHF.

The V and J genes are TRBV28 and TRBJ2-5; TRBD1 aligns across 7 bases. V shed 7 bases and J 1 base; nucleotides not matched to a gene: 6. Germline V gene data show CDR1 as MDHEN and CDR2 as SYDVKM. The CDR3 sequence is 14 residues long. The CDR3 nucleotides are TGTGCCAGCAAGCCTGGGACAGCCCAAGAGACCCAGTACTTC. Protein sequence: CASKPGTAQETQYF.

Only a few counts were recorded for this clone. Here the CDR3 DNA reads TGTGCCAGCAGGGACAGGGGAAACAATCAGCCCCAGCATTTT. This sequence encodes CASRDRGNNQPQHF. The J gene is TRBJ1-5, the V gene TRBV6-1; 9 bases match TRBD1. The CDR3 is 14 amino acids. Germline CDR1 MNHNS, CDR2 SASEGT. V lost 6 bases, J lost 3 bases, and 3 bases stayed unmatched.

The V call is TRBV6-5, the J call TRBJ2-5; maybe TRBD1 (6 bases). Germline V lookup: CDR1 MNHEY, CDR2 SVGAGI. V was cut by 5 bases and J by 2 bases, with 15 bases left in between. The CDR3 runs to 15 residues. CDR3 sequence (DNA): TGTGCCAGCAGTCCACAGGGTGGGCTACAAGAGACCCAGTACTTC. Its translation: CASSPQGGLQETQYF.

A single count supports this clone. The chain joins TRBV5-1 to TRBJ2-3, with D possibly matching TRBD1 (5 bases). The CDR3 loop spans 14 amino acids. In germline, CDR1 is SGHRS, CDR2 YFSETQ. V dropped 0 bases and J dropped 2 bases, with 7 bases sitting between them. DNA of the CDR3: TGCGCCAGCAGCTTGGGGACATTCACAGATACGCAGTATTTT. Translated, it gives CASSLGTFTDTQYF.